The 8 T cell receptor beta chains below were found in one sample sequenced in a study of Ad26.COV2.S vaccination and SARS-CoV-2 variants. Indicated treatment: some 19 received Ad26.COV2.S at low or high dose, single or two shots; 5 received placebo; per-sample allocation not given. Sample collection was performed on day 63 after the first vaccine or placebo injection. TCRdb's table, derived via immunoSEQ multiplex PCR, lists solely in-frame clones and lacks some. The sample has about 480,000 clones, roughly 89% seen once. The specimen was peripheral blood, collected in a trial of Ad26.COV2.S vaccine versus placebo. These TCRs come from a person aged 18-60 years who received the Ad26.COV2.S COVID-19 vaccine or a placebo.

The chain uses TRBV2 and TRBJ1-2, with D tentatively TRBD1 (6 bases). V lost 4 bases and J lost 6, with 12 bases in between. The CDR3 is 13 residues long. From germline, CDR1 is SNHLY and CDR2 FYNNEI. DNA of the CDR3: TGTGCCAGCAGTGCAGCAGGGGCTCATGGCTACACCTTC. Translation: CASSAAGAHGYTF.

The V and J genes are TRBV4-1 and TRBJ1-2; 10 nucleotides match TRBD1. In germline, CDR1 is MGHRA, CDR2 YSYEKL. V dropped 1 base and J dropped 4; count of bases not matched to a gene: 12. This CDR3 is 18 amino acids long. The chain's CDR3 is CASSQGPPGTGDGYGYTF. The CDR3 DNA sequence: TGCGCCAGCAGCCAAGGCCCCCCCGGGACAGGGGATGGCTATGGCTACACCTTC.

The rearrangement uses TRBV2 and TRBJ2-7; D possibly corresponds to TRBD2 (6 bases). The CDR3 is 14 residues long. The germline V gene has CDR1 SNHLY and CDR2 FYNNEI. V was pared by 6 bases and J by 0 bases, with 12 bases between. DNA for the CDR3: TGTGCCAGCAGGAGGCGGGGCAGCTCCTACGAGCAGTACTTC. This translates into CASRRRGSSYEQYF.

The rearrangement uses TRBV19 and TRBJ1-2, with a weak D call TRBD1 (5 bases). This CDR3 is built from 14 residues. In germline, CDR1 is LNHDA, CDR2 SQIVND (reference sequence). V was trimmed by 3 bases and J by 6 bases, leaving 14 bases between them. This CDR3 is CASSIQGGKNGYTF. CDR3 nucleotides: TGTGCCAGTAGTATTCAGGGTGGGAAGAATGGCTACACCTTC.

This chain links TRBV7-2 with TRBJ2-2; TRBD2 agrees at 8 bases. The CDR3 length is 15 residues. V trimming: 6 bases; J trimming: 4 bases; junction bases outside the gene matches: 7. The V gene's germline CDR1 is SGHTA and CDR2 FQGNSA. The CDR3 nucleotides are TGTGCCAGCAGTAAACAAGCGGGAGCCACCGGGGAGCTGTTTTTT. It translates to CASSKQAGATGELFF.

The chain recombines TRBV7-8 with TRBJ2-1; no definite D call. The V end was cut by 4 bases, the J end by 3 bases, with 10 bases between. CDR3 length: 14 residues. Germline V gives CDR1 SGHVS, CDR2 FQNEAQ. The CDR3 reads CASSSWPLYNEQFF. The CDR3 bases are TGTGCCAGCAGCTCCTGGCCACTCTACAATGAGCAGTTCTTC.

V gene TRBV9 combines with J gene TRBJ2-3; no firm D call. Germline assignment: CDR1 SGDLS and CDR2 YYNGEE. The CDR3 is 14 residues long. Trimming shortened V by 4 bases and J by 0 bases, and 9 bases separated the two germline ends. The CDR3 loop is CASSLPGSTDTQYF. The CDR3 nucleotides read TGTGCCAGCAGCCTCCCAGGTAGCACAGATACGCAGTATTTT.

The chain combines TRBV30 with TRBJ2-7; 10 bases are shared with TRBD1. Germline values: CDR1 GTSNPN, CDR2 SVGIG (reference sequence). Trimming at V came to 0 bases and at J to 3 bases, leaving 5 bases not matched to a gene. The CDR3 totals 15 residues. The CDR3 region is CAWSVPGTGVYEQYF. DNA of the CDR3: TGTGCCTGGAGTGTCCCTGGGACAGGGGTCTACGAGCAGTACTTC. Using reference TRBV30 and TRBJ2-7 for the parts outside the CDR3, the full variable domain is SQTIHQWPATLVQPVGSPLSLECTVEGTSNPNLYWYRQAAGRGLQLLFYSVGIGQISSEVPQNLSASRPQDRQFILSSKKLLLSDSGFYLCAWSVPGTGVYEQYFGPGTRLTVT.